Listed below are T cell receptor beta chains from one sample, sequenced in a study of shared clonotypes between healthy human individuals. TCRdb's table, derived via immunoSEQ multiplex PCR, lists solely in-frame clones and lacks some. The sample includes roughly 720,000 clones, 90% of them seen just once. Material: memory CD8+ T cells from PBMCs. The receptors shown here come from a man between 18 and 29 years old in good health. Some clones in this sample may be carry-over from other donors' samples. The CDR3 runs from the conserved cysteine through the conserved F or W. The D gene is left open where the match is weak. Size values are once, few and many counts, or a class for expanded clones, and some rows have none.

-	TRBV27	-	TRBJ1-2	CASSFGPDYYYGYTF	TGTGCCAGCAGTTTTGGACCCGACTATTACTATGGCTACACCTTC
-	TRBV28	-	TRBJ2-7	CASSYRGYEQYF	TGTGCCAGCAGTTATCGGGGGTACGAGCAGTACTTC
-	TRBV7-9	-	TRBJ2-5	CASSQAKQETQYF	TGCGCCAGCAGCCAAGCCAAACAAGAGACCCAGTACTTC
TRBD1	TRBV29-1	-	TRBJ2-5	CSVKGGQGEWETQYF	TGCAGCGTGAAGGGGGGACAGGGGGAATGGGAGACCCAGTACTTC
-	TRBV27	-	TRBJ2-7	CASSFLLRTENYEQYF	TGTGCCAGCAGTTTCCTCCTTCGGACAGAGAACTACGAGCAGTACTTC
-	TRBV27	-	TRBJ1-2	CASSLEQNYGYTF	TGTGCCAGCAGTTTAGAACAGAACTATGGCTACACCTTC
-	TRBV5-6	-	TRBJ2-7	CASSFGSGQQYF	TGTGCCAGCAGCTTCGGGTCCGGACAGCAGTACTTC
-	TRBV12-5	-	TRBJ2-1	CASQSTFTYEQFF	TGTGCTAGTCAGAGTACCTTTACGTATGAGCAGTTCTTC
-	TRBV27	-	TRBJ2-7	CASSLGTTYEQYF	TGTGCCAGCAGTTTGGGCACTACCTACGAGCAGTACTTC
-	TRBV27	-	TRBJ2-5	CASSFGQSLARETQYF	TGTGCCAGCAGTTTCGGACAGAGTTTAGCTAGGGAGACCCAGTACTTC
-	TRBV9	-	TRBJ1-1	CASSVGRGEAFF	TGTGCCAGCAGCGTTGGAAGGGGTGAAGCTTTCTTT
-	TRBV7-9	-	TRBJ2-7	CASSLAALSYEQYF	TGTGCCAGCAGCTTAGCGGCGCTCTCCTACGAGCAGTACTTC
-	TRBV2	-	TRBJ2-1	CAAPAAGSSYNEQFF	TGTGCCGCACCGGCAGCGGGCAGCTCCTACAATGAGCAGTTCTTC
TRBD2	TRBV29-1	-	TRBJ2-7	CSAVGPGLAGYEQYF	TGCAGCGCCGTGGGACCGGGACTAGCGGGATACGAGCAGTACTTC
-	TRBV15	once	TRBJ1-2	CATSRRGTNNYGYTF	TGTGCCACCAGCAGACGGGGCACTAATAACTATGGCTACACCTTC
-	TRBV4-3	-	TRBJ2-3	CASSQDGGSADTQYF	TGCGCCAGCAGCCAAGATGGGGGATCTGCAGATACGCAGTATTTT
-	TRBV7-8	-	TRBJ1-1	CASSLGPGDEAFF	TGTGCCAGCAGCTTAGGCCCGGGGGACGAAGCTTTCTTT
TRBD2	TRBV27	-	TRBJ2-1	CASSLLVGGYNEQFF	TGTGCCAGCAGTCTCCTGGTGGGGGGGTACAATGAGCAGTTCTTC
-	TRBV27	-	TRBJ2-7	CASSPRRQEGSYEQYF	TGTGCCAGCAGTCCCCGTCGACAGGAGGGCTCCTACGAGCAGTACTTC
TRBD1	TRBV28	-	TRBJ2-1	CASSPGQAANEQFF	TGTGCCAGCAGCCCCGGACAGGCAGCCAATGAGCAGTTCTTC
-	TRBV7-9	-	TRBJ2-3	CASSLKTPTSTDTQYF	TGTGCCAGCAGCCTAAAGACTCCCACTAGCACAGATACGCAGTATTTT
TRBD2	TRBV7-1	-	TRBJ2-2	CASSSEFSLPKTSGRAVNTGELFF	TGTGCCAGCAGCTCCGAATTCTCCTTACCCAAGACTAGCGGGAGGGCCGTGAACACCGGGGAGCTGTTTTTT
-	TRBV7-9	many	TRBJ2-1	CASSYPGWDEQFF	TGTGCCAGCAGCTACCCGGGTTGGGATGAGCAGTTCTTC
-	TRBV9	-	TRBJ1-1	CASSTDGPNTEAFF	TGTGCCAGCAGCACAGACGGCCCGAACACTGAAGCTTTCTTT
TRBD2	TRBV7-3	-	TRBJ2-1	CASSLLGSGTSAHSYNEQFF	TGTGCCAGCAGCTTACTTGGGTCCGGGACTAGCGCACACTCCTACAATGAGCAGTTCTTC
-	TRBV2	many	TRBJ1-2	CASSGVNSYGYTF	TGTGCCAGCAGTGGTGTCAACTCTTATGGCTACACCTTC
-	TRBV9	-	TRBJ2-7	CASSPEGGRYPYEQYF	TGTGCCAGCAGCCCGGAGGGGGGTCGGTACCCCTACGAGCAGTACTTC
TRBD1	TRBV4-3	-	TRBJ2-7	CASSHVGTGVYEQYF	TGCGCCAGCAGCCACGTGGGGACAGGTGTCTACGAGCAGTACTTC
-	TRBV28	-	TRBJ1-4	CASSVYRERKQKLFF	TGTGCCAGCAGTGTCTACAGGGAAAGAAAGCAAAAACTGTTTTTT
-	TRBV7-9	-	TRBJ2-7	CASTLGQGVGYEQYF	TGTGCCAGCACCCTGGGGCAGGGTGTAGGCTACGAGCAGTACTTC
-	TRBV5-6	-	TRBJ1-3	CASSFGLSGNTIYF	TGTGCCAGCAGCTTCGGACTCAGCGGAAACACCATATATTTT
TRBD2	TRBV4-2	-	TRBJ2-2	CASSQVGLAGVAAGELFF	TGTGCCAGCAGCCAAGTGGGACTAGCGGGAGTGGCGGCCGGGGAGCTGTTTTTT
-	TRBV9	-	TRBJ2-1	CASSVSGTFSTYNEQFF	TGTGCCAGCAGCGTATCTGGGACTTTTTCCACCTACAATGAGCAGTTCTTC
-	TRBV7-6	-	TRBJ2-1	CASSLTPYNEQFF	TGTGCCAGCAGCTTAACGCCCTACAATGAGCAGTTCTTC
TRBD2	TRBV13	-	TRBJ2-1	CASREAGDIYNEQFF	TGTGCCAGCAGAGAAGCGGGGGATATCTACAATGAGCAGTTCTTC
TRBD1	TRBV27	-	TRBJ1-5	CASSFRGARSNQPQHF	TGTGCCAGCAGTTTCAGGGGGGCTCGTAGCAATCAGCCCCAGCATTTT
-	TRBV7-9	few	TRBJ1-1	CASSPRTGDTEAFF	TGTGCCAGCAGCCCACGTACGGGGGACACTGAAGCTTTCTTT
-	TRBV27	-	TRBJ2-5	CASNVGGTQYF	TGTGCCAGCAACGTGGGGGGGACCCAGTACTTC
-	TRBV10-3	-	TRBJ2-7	CAISEVSTLYEQYF	TGTGCCATCAGTGAGGTGTCAACTCTCTACGAGCAGTACTTC
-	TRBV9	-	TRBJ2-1	CASSVGDRPMPGEQFF	TGTGCCAGCAGCGTAGGAGACAGGCCGATGCCTGGGGAGCAGTTCTTC
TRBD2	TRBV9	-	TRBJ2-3	CASSTGGGVTDTQYF	TGTGCCAGCAGCACCGGGGGAGGGGTGACAGATACGCAGTATTTT
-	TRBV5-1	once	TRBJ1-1	CASSLSPADEAFF	TGCGCCAGCAGCTTGTCGCCGGCGGATGAAGCTTTCTTT
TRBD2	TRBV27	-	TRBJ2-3	CASSQKREGTPDTQYF	TGTGCCAGCAGTCAAAAGCGGGAGGGGACGCCAGATACGCAGTATTTT
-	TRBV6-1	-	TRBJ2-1	CASSEFLQGHEQFF	TGTGCCAGCAGTGAATTCCTACAGGGCCATGAGCAGTTCTTC
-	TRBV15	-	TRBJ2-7	CATSRVVGGYEQYF	TGTGCCACCAGCAGAGTAGTGGGCGGCTACGAGCAGTACTTC
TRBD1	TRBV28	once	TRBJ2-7	CASSPDRDPYEQYF	TGTGCCAGCAGTCCGGACAGGGACCCCTACGAGCAGTACTTC
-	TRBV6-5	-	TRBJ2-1	CASSYSGQGFSEQFF	TGTGCCAGCAGTTACTCGGGTCAGGGTTTTAGTGAGCAGTTCTTC
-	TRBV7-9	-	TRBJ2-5	CASSLGTVGETQYF	TGTGCCAGCAGCTTAGGTACAGTGGGTGAGACCCAGTACTTC
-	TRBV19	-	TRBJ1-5	CASSGVFTGPQHF	TGTGCCAGTTCGGGCGTCTTCACGGGGCCCCAGCATTTT
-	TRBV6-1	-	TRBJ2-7	CASSEYSGLYEQYF	TGTGCCAGCAGTGAATATAGCGGCCTCTACGAGCAGTACTTC
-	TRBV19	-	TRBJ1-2	CASSIGTANPYGYTF	TGTGCCAGTAGTATAGGGACTGCAAACCCCTATGGCTACACCTTC